The source of this TCR beta chain is a study of T cells after posttransplantation cyclophosphamide. Generated by immunoSEQ multiplex PCR, the TCRdb table keeps only in-frame clones and is missing some. The data show 400 to 550 clones, more than 75% seen once. Comments on this clone: Its cognate antigen is unknown.

Whole-study findings and limits: TRB clonality was highly associated with recipient CMV seropositivity and reactivation.

The trim removed 2 bases at V and 6 bases at J, leaving 7 bases unmatched. The CDR3 loop spans 16 amino acids. Germline V gene data show CDR1 as SGHDT and CDR2 as YYEEEE. The chain couples TRBV5-6 to TRBJ2-3, with 12 bases matching TRBD2. This TCR was recovered from a middle-aged man. Sequenced input: CD8+ T cells sorted from bone marrow. The CDR3 here is CASSLGLAGKFDTQYF. CDR3 DNA: TGTGCCAGCAGCTTAGGACTAGCGGGAAAGTTTGATACGCAGTATTTT.